These T cell receptor beta chains were read from a single sample in a study of neurological immune-mediated disorders. MiXCR, run by TCRdb on the 5' RACE reads, gives a single entry per CDR3 protein. Among approximately 90,000 distinct CDR3 sequences, about 3.8% were seen once, and the ten largest hold around 6%. Sequencing was carried out using PBMCs. These receptors were obtained from a young woman with multiple sclerosis. CDR3s include the opening cysteine and the closing phenylalanine or tryptophan. A D gene is named only where the DNA matches it firmly. For some rows the clone size is stated as once, few or many, or as a class when expanded; others skip it.

V gene: TRBV5-1; J gene: TRBJ2-1; clone size: many; D gene: -; CDR3 DNA: TGCGCCAGCAGCTTGGAGGGTCGGGCCAGGGGAGGCAATGAGCAGTTCTTC; CDR3 protein: CASSLEGRARGGNEQFF
V gene: TRBV6-5; J gene: TRBJ1-6; clone size: many; D gene: -; CDR3 DNA: TGTGCCAGCAGTCGGACTGGCCGGGGAAGTCCCCTCCACTTT; CDR3 protein: CASSRTGRGSPLHF
V gene: TRBV9; J gene: TRBJ2-7; clone size: many; D gene: TRBD1; CDR3 DNA: TGTGCCAGCAGCGGGACAGGGTTAGCCTACGAGCAGTACTTC; CDR3 protein: CASSGTGLAYEQYF
V gene: TRBV5-5; J gene: TRBJ2-3; clone size: many; D gene: -; CDR3 DNA: TGTGCCAGCAGCGACGGGACCTTCGGAGATACGCAGTATTTT; CDR3 protein: CASSDGTFGDTQYF
V gene: TRBV20-1; J gene: TRBJ2-3; clone size: many; D gene: TRBD2; CDR3 DNA: TGCAGTGCTAGACGACTAGCGGGGGCCGCCACAGATACGCAGTATTTT; CDR3 protein: CSARRLAGAATDTQYF
V gene: TRBV5-1; J gene: TRBJ1-5; clone size: many; D gene: -; CDR3 DNA: TGCGCCAGCAGCTTGGTACCGGGGGGCAATCAGCCCCAGCATTTT; CDR3 protein: CASSLVPGGNQPQHF
V gene: TRBV20-1; J gene: TRBJ2-5; clone size: few; D gene: TRBD1; CDR3 DNA: TGCAGTGCCCCTCCCCCCCGGGACAGGCCCCAGGAGACCCAGTACTTC; CDR3 protein: CSAPPPRDRPQETQYF
V gene: TRBV28; J gene: TRBJ2-3; clone size: many; D gene: -; CDR3 DNA: TGTGCCAGCAGTTCCCCCGGGAGTGACACAGATACGCAGTATTTT; CDR3 protein: CASSSPGSDTDTQYF
V gene: TRBV9; J gene: TRBJ1-1; clone size: -; D gene: -; CDR3 DNA: TGTGCCAGCAGCGTAGTAACGGAATTCACTGAAGCTTTCTTT; CDR3 protein: CASSVVTEFTEAFF
V gene: TRBV28; J gene: TRBJ1-1; clone size: many; D gene: -; CDR3 DNA: TGTGCCAGCAGTCTACGTCGGACTGAAGCTTTCTTT; CDR3 protein: CASSLRRTEAFF
V gene: TRBV20-1; J gene: TRBJ2-7; clone size: many; D gene: TRBD1; CDR3 DNA: TGCAGTGCTAGCCGGGACAGGGGACCCTACGAGCAGTACTTC; CDR3 protein: CSASRDRGPYEQYF
V gene: TRBV5-1; J gene: TRBJ1-4; clone size: many; D gene: TRBD1; CDR3 DNA: TGCGCCAGCAGCTTGGCCGGGCTGTACAGGGGAAATGAAAAACTGTTTTTT; CDR3 protein: CASSLAGLYRGNEKLFF
V gene: TRBV5-5; J gene: TRBJ2-7; clone size: -; D gene: -; CDR3 DNA: TGTGCCAGCAGCCCCGGACCGTTAACGGAGCACTCCTACGAGCAGTACTTC; CDR3 protein: CASSPGPLTEHSYEQYF
V gene: TRBV5-1; J gene: TRBJ1-1; clone size: many; D gene: -; CDR3 DNA: TGCGCCAGCAGCTTCGGACAGACCACTGAAGCTTTCTTT; CDR3 protein: CASSFGQTTEAFF
V gene: TRBV10-3; J gene: TRBJ2-1; clone size: many; D gene: -; CDR3 DNA: TGTGCCATCAGTGACACCTTCAATGAGCAGTTCTTC; CDR3 protein: CAISDTFNEQFF
V gene: TRBV7-6; J gene: TRBJ1-1; clone size: many; D gene: -; CDR3 DNA: TGTGCCAGCGGACTTTCGGAAGGCACTGAAGCTTTCTTT; CDR3 protein: CASGLSEGTEAFF
V gene: TRBV3-1; J gene: TRBJ2-1; clone size: many; D gene: -; CDR3 DNA: TGTGCCAGCAGCCCCATGTTCGGGAATGAGCAGTTCTTC; CDR3 protein: CASSPMFGNEQFF
V gene: TRBV6-5; J gene: TRBJ1-1; clone size: many; D gene: -; CDR3 DNA: TGTGCCAGCAGTTACGAGGGATCGGACACTGAAGCTTTCTTT; CDR3 protein: CASSYEGSDTEAFF
V gene: TRBV20-1; J gene: TRBJ2-7; clone size: many; D gene: TRBD2; CDR3 DNA: TGCAGTGCTAGAGATCCCCAGCGGGACTCCTACGAGCAGTACTTC; CDR3 protein: CSARDPQRDSYEQYF
V gene: TRBV11-2; J gene: TRBJ2-7; clone size: few; D gene: TRBD1; CDR3 DNA: TGTGCCAGCAGCTTAAGGGACAGGGGGCACGAGCAGTACTTC; CDR3 protein: CASSLRDRGHEQYF
V gene: TRBV6-6; J gene: TRBJ2-4; clone size: many; D gene: TRBD1; CDR3 DNA: TGTGCCAGCAGTTACTCTCGAGGGGGCGTTTGGGACATTCAGTACTTC; CDR3 protein: CASSYSRGGVWDIQYF
V gene: TRBV5-8; J gene: TRBJ1-2; clone size: many; D gene: -; CDR3 DNA: TGTGCCAGCAGCTTGGGCGATAGTAACTTCGGCTACACCTTC; CDR3 protein: CASSLGDSNFGYTF
V gene: TRBV11-2; J gene: TRBJ1-3; clone size: many; D gene: TRBD1; CDR3 DNA: TGTGCCAGCAGCCGGGGACAGTCCTCTGGAAACACCATATATTTT; CDR3 protein: CASSRGQSSGNTIYF
V gene: TRBV28; J gene: TRBJ2-7; clone size: many; D gene: TRBD1; CDR3 DNA: TGTGCCAGCAGAGAACCGGGACAGACCTACGAGCAGTACTTC; CDR3 protein: CASREPGQTYEQYF
V gene: TRBV7-2; J gene: TRBJ1-5; clone size: many; D gene: TRBD1; CDR3 DNA: TGTGCCAGCAGCGAGACAGGGATTAGCAATCAGCCCCAGCATTTT; CDR3 protein: CASSETGISNQPQHF
V gene: TRBV5-1; J gene: TRBJ2-7; clone size: many; D gene: -; CDR3 DNA: TGCGCCAGCAGCACCGGCGGGAACTCCTACGAGCAGTACTTC; CDR3 protein: CASSTGGNSYEQYF
V gene: TRBV7-2; J gene: TRBJ1-2; clone size: many; D gene: -; CDR3 DNA: TGTGCCAGCAGCTTAGAAGGGTATGGCTACACCTTC; CDR3 protein: CASSLEGYGYTF
V gene: TRBV20-1; J gene: TRBJ1-1; clone size: -; D gene: -; CDR3 DNA: TGCAGTGCTAGAGATCTGACTATGGGGGCTGAAGCTTTCTTT; CDR3 protein: CSARDLTMGAEAFF
V gene: TRBV7-2; J gene: TRBJ2-7; clone size: many; D gene: -; CDR3 DNA: TGTGCCAGCAGCTTAGCGCTCGGGACCTCGGGCGAGCAGTACTTC; CDR3 protein: CASSLALGTSGEQYF
V gene: TRBV5-1; J gene: TRBJ1-1; clone size: many; D gene: TRBD1; CDR3 DNA: TGCGCCAGCGGAGAGGGACAGGGGGTAACTGAAGCTTTCTTT; CDR3 protein: CASGEGQGVTEAFF
V gene: TRBV2; J gene: TRBJ1-1; clone size: many; D gene: -; CDR3 DNA: TGTGCCAGCGGAATCCGAGGGGGGAACACTGAAGCTTTCTTT; CDR3 protein: CASGIRGGNTEAFF
V gene: TRBV5-1; J gene: TRBJ1-1; clone size: many; D gene: -; CDR3 DNA: TGCGCCAGCAGCCCCTACCAGAACACTGAAGCTTTCTTT; CDR3 protein: CASSPYQNTEAFF
V gene: TRBV6-5; J gene: TRBJ1-2; clone size: many; D gene: TRBD1; CDR3 DNA: TGTGCCAGCAGTTACACAAAAGAGACAGGGAACTATGGCTACACCTTC; CDR3 protein: CASSYTKETGNYGYTF
V gene: TRBV15; J gene: TRBJ1-1; clone size: many; D gene: -; CDR3 DNA: TGTGCCACCAGCAGCGGCAGCACCGATATAAACATGAACACTGAAGCTTTCTTT; CDR3 protein: CATSSGSTDINMNTEAFF
V gene: TRBV12-3/TRBV12-4; J gene: TRBJ2-1; clone size: many; D gene: TRBD1; CDR3 DNA: TGTGCCAGCCGCCTCGACAGGGGTCACCACAATGAGCAGTTCTTC; CDR3 protein: CASRLDRGHHNEQFF
V gene: TRBV2; J gene: TRBJ1-5; clone size: many; D gene: TRBD1; CDR3 DNA: TGTGCCAGCAGTGAACAGGCAGGGGGCGGGGATAGCAATCAGCCCCAGCATTTT; CDR3 protein: CASSEQAGGGDSNQPQHF
V gene: TRBV5-5; J gene: TRBJ2-5; clone size: few; D gene: TRBD1; CDR3 DNA: TGTGCCAGCACCAAGACAGGGTCGGAGACCCAGTACTTC; CDR3 protein: CASTKTGSETQYF
V gene: TRBV5-1; J gene: TRBJ2-1; clone size: many; D gene: -; CDR3 DNA: TGCGCCAGCAGCTTGGTAGCGTATGAGCAGTTCTTC; CDR3 protein: CASSLVAYEQFF
V gene: TRBV11-3; J gene: TRBJ2-5; clone size: few; D gene: -; CDR3 DNA: TGTGCCAGCAGCTTAGAGGAAGAACAAGAGACCCAGTACTTC; CDR3 protein: CASSLEEEQETQYF
V gene: TRBV19; J gene: TRBJ2-3; clone size: many; D gene: TRBD2; CDR3 DNA: TGTGCCACACAACTAGCGGGAGCAGTAAATACGCAGTATTTT; CDR3 protein: CATQLAGAVNTQYF
V gene: TRBV7-2; J gene: TRBJ2-7; clone size: many; D gene: -; CDR3 DNA: TGTGCCAGCAGCTTAGCTGAATACGAGCAGTACTTC; CDR3 protein: CASSLAEYEQYF
V gene: TRBV7-3; J gene: TRBJ2-2; clone size: many; D gene: TRBD1; CDR3 DNA: TGTGCCAGCAGTTCCGCGACAGGGGGCACCGGGGAGCTGTTTTTT; CDR3 protein: CASSSATGGTGELFF
V gene: TRBV5-1; J gene: TRBJ2-5; clone size: many; D gene: TRBD2; CDR3 DNA: TGCGCCGGCGCCGTGCTAGCGGGAGAGACCCAGTACTTC; CDR3 protein: CAGAVLAGETQYF
V gene: TRBV12-3/TRBV12-4; J gene: TRBJ2-2; clone size: many; D gene: TRBD2; CDR3 DNA: TGTGCCAGCAGTCACGGACTAGGGTCGAGCGGGGAGCTGTTTTTT; CDR3 protein: CASSHGLGSSGELFF
V gene: TRBV3-1; J gene: TRBJ2-7; clone size: many; D gene: -; CDR3 DNA: TGTGCCAGCAGCCCTAGGGACCGAAGGTCCTACGAGCAGTACTTC; CDR3 protein: CASSPRDRRSYEQYF
V gene: TRBV5-1; J gene: TRBJ2-4; clone size: many; D gene: TRBD2; CDR3 DNA: TGCGCCAGCAGGCGGGAGGAAAACATTCAGTACTTC; CDR3 protein: CASRREENIQYF
V gene: TRBV5-1; J gene: TRBJ2-3; clone size: few; D gene: TRBD2; CDR3 DNA: TGCGCCAGCAGCTTGGATATTAGCGGGGGGAGCACAGATACGCAGTATTTT; CDR3 protein: CASSLDISGGSTDTQYF
V gene: TRBV20-1; J gene: TRBJ2-1; clone size: many; D gene: -; CDR3 DNA: TGCAGTGCTAGAGTTTCCCTTTACAATGAGCAGTTCTTC; CDR3 protein: CSARVSLYNEQFF
V gene: TRBV14; J gene: TRBJ2-2; clone size: many; D gene: -; CDR3 DNA: TGTGCCAGCAGCCAAGTATCCGGGGAGCTGTTTTTT; CDR3 protein: CASSQVSGELFF
V gene: TRBV5-1; J gene: TRBJ2-7; clone size: many; D gene: -; CDR3 DNA: TGCGCCAGCAGCACTGGGGCCTACGAGCAGTACTTC; CDR3 protein: CASSTGAYEQYF
V gene: TRBV29-1; J gene: TRBJ2-5; clone size: -; D gene: -; CDR3 DNA: TGCAGCGGACGGCAGGGGGAGACCCAGTACTTC; CDR3 protein: CSGRQGETQYF
V gene: TRBV12-3/TRBV12-4; J gene: TRBJ2-7; clone size: many; D gene: -; CDR3 DNA: TGTGCCAGCAGTTTGATTGAGGACGAGCAGTACTTC; CDR3 protein: CASSLIEDEQYF
V gene: TRBV12-3/TRBV12-4; J gene: TRBJ1-1; clone size: -; D gene: -; CDR3 DNA: TGTGCCAGCAGTTCATCCTCCTCTAACACTGAAGCTTTCTTT; CDR3 protein: CASSSSSSNTEAFF
V gene: TRBV7-2; J gene: TRBJ2-5; clone size: many; D gene: TRBD1; CDR3 DNA: TGTGCCAGCAGCACGATCCCAGGGGGCTGGGAGACCCAGTACTTC; CDR3 protein: CASSTIPGGWETQYF
V gene: TRBV5-8; J gene: TRBJ2-1; clone size: many; D gene: TRBD2; CDR3 DNA: TGTGCCAGCAGCTTGTTCACGGGGGGGGCAAGAAGTGAGCAGTTCTTC; CDR3 protein: CASSLFTGGARSEQFF
V gene: TRBV12-3/TRBV12-4; J gene: TRBJ1-5; clone size: many; D gene: -; CDR3 DNA: TGTGCCAGCAGTTTACATATGGAGCCCCAGCATTTT; CDR3 protein: CASSLHMEPQHF
V gene: TRBV12-3/TRBV12-4; J gene: TRBJ2-5; clone size: many; D gene: -; CDR3 DNA: TGTGCCAGCAGTTTACAACCGGGAAAGGAGACCCAGTACTTC; CDR3 protein: CASSLQPGKETQYF
V gene: TRBV7-7; J gene: TRBJ1-2; clone size: many; D gene: -; CDR3 DNA: TGTGCCAGCAGCGCCCGAGTGGGGGGCAGGTCCGGGGCTGGCTACACCTTC; CDR3 protein: CASSARVGGRSGAGYTF
V gene: TRBV28; J gene: TRBJ1-1; clone size: many; D gene: -; CDR3 DNA: TGTGCCAGCAGTTACGATCTACGGGCTTTCTTT; CDR3 protein: CASSYDLRAFF